Each of the 13 T cell receptor beta chains below was sequenced from the same sample in a study of blood T cell repertoires in COVID-19. Produced via immunoSEQ multiplex PCR; TCRdb's table is partial and in-frame only. Counted here are roughly 160,000 clones, over 70% occurring once; the ten biggest clones make up about 5.3%. The sequencing sample was made of PBMCs or T cells enriched from blood (not recorded which). The receptor source for this set is a woman aged 35 to 49 with acute COVID-19.

This chain links TRBV24-1 with TRBJ1-2, with TRBD1 matching over 9 bases. CDR1 is KGHDR and CDR2 is SFDVKD in the germline V gene. After removal of 1 base from V and 3 bases from J, the junction contained 2 bases not matched to a gene. The CDR3 extends over 15 amino acids. The CDR3 sequence: CATSDFRTGDYGYTF. The CDR3 DNA sequence: TGTGCCACCAGTGATTTTAGGACAGGGGACTATGGCTACACCTTC.

The chain joins TRBV27 to TRBJ1-2, with TRBD1 matching 9 bases. The CDR3 totals 14 residues. Germline assignment: CDR1 MNHEY and CDR2 SMNVEV (reference sequence). Trimming at V came to 5 bases and at J to 5 bases, leaving 6 bases not matched to a gene. CDR3 DNA: TGTGCCAGCAGTCCTACAGGGGGCGGGTATGGCTACACCTTC. Translating gives CASSPTGGGYGYTF.

V usage is TRBV3-1 (or the pseudogene TRBV3-2) and J usage is TRBJ1-1; TRBD1 might be the D (5 bases). Germline values: CDR1 LGHDT, CDR2 YNNKEL (reference sequence). Between the trimmed V and J ends, which lost 2 bases and 11 bases, there was a span of 15 bases. This CDR3 has 13 amino acids. CDR3 nucleotides: TGTGCCAGCAGCCAATTTACAACAGGCCTGGCTTTCTTT. It codes for CASSQFTTGLAFF.

This clone came up once. The gene calls are TRBV2 and TRBJ2-7; D call uncertain. The CDR3 has 13 amino acids. Germline V CDR1 and CDR2: SNHLY, FYNNEI. V was cut by 5 bases and J by 3 bases, with 11 bases left in between. The CDR3 DNA sequence: TGTGCCAGCAGTTTGGGCAGCAACTACGAGCAGTACTTC. As protein: CASSLGSNYEQYF.

The rearrangement joins TRBV5-6 to TRBJ2-7; 10 nucleotides match TRBD2. V lost 2 bases, J lost 3 bases, and 5 bases stayed unmatched. The CDR3 contains 15 residues. From germline, CDR1 is SGHDT and CDR2 YYEEEE. The CDR3 nucleotides read TGTGCCAGCAGCTTAAGGGCTAGCGGGAGCTACGAGCAGTACGTC. Residues: CASSLRASGSYEQYV.

In its sample, this clone was seen a few times. The same CDR3 arises from other DNA sequences in this sample as well. The chain has TRBV6-5 and TRBJ1-2, with a weak D call TRBD1 (5 bases). Germline V CDR1 and CDR2: MNHEY, SVGAGI. CDR3 length: 12 residues. Trimming stripped 10 bases from V and 5 bases from J, with 14 bases between. The CDR3 here is CATRGTAYGYTF. For the CDR3, the DNA is TGTGCCACCCGGGGGACGGCATATGGCTACACCTTC.

This clone has a handful of counts. This sequence joins TRBV5-6 and TRBJ1-4, with a weak D call TRBD1 (6 bases). Germline CDR1 and CDR2: SGHDT and YYEEEE. V was shortened by 4 bases and J by 8 bases, with 15 bases between the two germline ends. The CDR3 totals 14 residues. This CDR3 reads CASSIAGVWEKLFF. DNA of the CDR3: TGTGCCAGCAGCATAGCAGGGGTTTGGGAAAAACTGTTTTTT.

The V call is TRBV7-8, the J call TRBJ1-2; TRBD1 matches 7 bases. This CDR3 region has 16 residues. V dropped 3 bases and J dropped 5; count of bases not matched to a gene: 12. Per the germline V gene, CDR1 is SGHVS and CDR2 is FQNEAQ. The CDR3 loop reads CASSFRRDRSPYGYTF. In DNA form, the CDR3 reads TGTGCCAGCAGCTTCCGGAGGGACAGATCACCTTATGGCTACACCTTC.

Many counts were recorded for this clone. The J gene is TRBJ1-5, the V gene TRBV6-2 or TRBV6-3, with 7 bases identical to TRBD1. The V gene's germline CDR1 is MNHEY and CDR2 SVGEGT. V dropped 0 bases and J dropped 8; count of bases not matched to a gene: 7. The CDR3 covers 15 residues. The CDR3 DNA follows: TGTGCCAGCAGTTACTCGCGACAGGGCGTCGAGCCCCAGCATTTT. It is translated as CASSYSRQGVEPQHF.

The chain has TRBV7-9 and TRBJ2-5; D gene unclear. From germline, CDR1 is SEHNR and CDR2 FQNEAQ (reference sequence). The CDR3 contains 17 residues. V lost 3 bases to trimming and J lost 1 base, with 18 bases between them. CDR3 residues: CASSLGLWADRQETQYF. The CDR3 coding sequence is TGTGCCAGCAGCTTGGGTCTTTGGGCAGACCGCCAAGAGACCCAGTACTTC.

The rearrangement uses TRBV27 and TRBJ2-7, with 13 bases fitting TRBD2. V dropped 4 bases and J dropped 5; count of bases not matched to a gene: 8. The germline CDR1 and CDR2 sequences are MNHEY and SMNVEV (reference sequence). The CDR3 covers 16 residues. The CDR3 sequence is CASSSRIGLAGDEQYF. The CDR3 DNA is TGTGCCAGCAGTTCCCGTATCGGACTAGCGGGAGACGAGCAGTACTTC.

The rearrangement links TRBV4-1 to TRBJ2-7; D remains unclear. The CDR3 consists of 13 residues. Germline values: CDR1 MGHRA, CDR2 YSYEKL. Trimming stripped 2 bases from V and 6 bases from J, with 11 bases between. CDR3 loop: CASSQPFPGEQYV. Written as DNA, the CDR3 is TGCGCCAGCAGCCAACCGTTCCCGGGCGAGCAGTACGTC.

V is TRBV29-1 and J is TRBJ1-3; D is possibly TRBD1 (6 bases). The V gene lost 7 bases and the J gene lost 4 bases, with 23 bases spanning the gap. From germline, CDR1 is SQVTM and CDR2 ANQGSEA. This CDR3 contains 16 residues. CDR3 protein: CSAETGSMPSGNTIYF. The CDR3 DNA reads TGCAGCGCCGAAACAGGGTCAATGCCGTCCGGAAACACCATATATTTT.